The entry that follows covers one T cell receptor (beta chain) sequence. The target antigen is unknown. This CDR3 is built from 18 residues. Germline V CDR1 and CDR2: KGHSH, LQKENI. Trimming removed 2 bases from V and 4 bases from J; junction bases left unmatched: 9. This specimen comes from a study of cytomegalovirus exposure and HLA in healthy donors. Findings and caveats of the study: In a later analysis, specific HLA alleles were associated with about 18,000 TCR beta sequences at a 0.05 false discovery rate.

13 Jbeta primers and 60 Vbeta primers were used for the PCR. Sequencing was performed with immunoSEQ multiplex PCR; in TCRdb, only in-frame clones are kept and a portion is missing. Altogether some 130,000 clones are present, around 77% being singletons, with the ten largest covering more than 4%. The gene calls are TRBV18 and TRBJ2-5; 14 nucleotides agree with TRBD2. The specimen was PBMCs. The receptor was derived from a male donor in good health and CMV-seropositive. The CDR3: CASSPTGLAGEGLETQYF. Written as DNA, the CDR3 is TGTGCCAGCTCACCAACGGGACTAGCGGGAGAGGGGTTAGAGACCCAGTACTTC.